The rows below give T cell receptor beta chains drawn from one sample of a study of cytomegalovirus exposure and HLA in healthy donors. Libraries were prepared by immunoSEQ multiplex PCR; TCRdb keeps only in-frame clonotypes and omits some of them. The sample gives 100,000 or so clones, more than 65% of which show up once; approximately 4.8% is in the top ten. The sequenced sample was PBMCs. The receptors stem from a woman aged 18 to 35 in good health and CMV-seropositive. The CDR3 runs from the conserved cysteine through the conserved F or W. A D gene is named only where the DNA matches it firmly. Part of the rows lack a size; the others show once, few, many or a class for expanded clones.

>TRBV9|TRBJ1-4|TRBD1|NA
TGTGCCAGCAGCGCCGGGACAGGGAATGAAAAACTGTTTTTT
CASSAGTGNEKLFF
>TRBV29-1|TRBJ2-2|NA|once
TGCAGCGCCCCGACAGCCACCGGGGAGCTGTTTTTT
CSAPTATGELFF
>TRBV4-1|TRBJ2-2|TRBD2|NA
TGCGCCAGCAGCCAGCTAGTTAGCGGGGTCCGCACCGGGGAGCTGTTTTTT
CASSQLVSGVRTGELFF
>TRBV7-9|TRBJ2-5|NA|NA
TGTGCCAGCAGGGGCACAGGGAGCCAAGAGACCCAGTACTTC
CASRGTGSQETQYF
>TRBV30|TRBJ2-3|TRBD2|once
TGTGCCTGGAGCCAGCGGGAACGAGATACGCAGTATTTT
CAWSQRERDTQYF
>TRBV6-5|TRBJ2-2|TRBD1|NA
TGTGCCAGCAGACTACAGGGGGCTGGAACCGGGGAGCTGTTTTTT
CASRLQGAGTGELFF
>TRBV5-4|TRBJ1-1|TRBD1|NA
TGTGCCAGCAGCTTGGGGGACAGGGGGAGTTACACTGAAGCTTTCTTT
CASSLGDRGSYTEAFF
>TRBV4-3|TRBJ2-4|NA|NA
TGCGCCAGCAGCCAAGATCCTGGGACACAAAACATTCAGTACTTC
CASSQDPGTQNIQYF
>TRBV10-3|TRBJ2-7|TRBD1|NA
TGTGCCATCACCCCAGGGGGCGAGCAGTACTTC
CAITPGGEQYF
>TRBV19|TRBJ1-4|NA|NA
TGTGCCAGTAGTCCCCACCACAACACTAATGAAAAACTGTTTTTT
CASSPHHNTNEKLFF
>TRBV2|TRBJ1-1|NA|few
TGTGCCAGCAGCTCTATAATCCCTAAGAACACTGAAGCTTTCTTT
CASSSIIPKNTEAFF
>TRBV27|TRBJ2-1|TRBD2|NA
TGTGCCAGCAGTCCCACTAGCGGGAGAATGTTCTTC
CASSPTSGRMFF
>TRBV6-5|TRBJ2-7|TRBD1|NA
TGTGCCAGCAGTTTGCGGACAGGAGTATCCTACGAGCAGTACTTC
CASSLRTGVSYEQYF
>TRBV6-5|TRBJ2-2|NA|NA
TGTGCCAGCAAGAGGGGGACCGGGGAGCTGTTTTTT
CASKRGTGELFF
>TRBV30|TRBJ2-3|TRBD2|NA
TGTGCCTGGAGAACTAGCGGCCGCACAGATACGCAGTATTTT
CAWRTSGRTDTQYF
>TRBV7-6|TRBJ2-3|TRBD2|NA
TGTGCCAGCAGCCAAAGGCCCACGGGAGGGCCAATCTTGGATACGCAGTATTTT
CASSQRPTGGPILDTQYF
>TRBV27|TRBJ2-7|NA|few
TGTGCCAGCAGTTTATATCCCGTATACGAGCAGTACTTC
CASSLYPVYEQYF
>TRBV29-1|TRBJ2-4|NA|NA
TGCAGCGTTGCCGAGGGGGTCATTCAGTACTTC
CSVAEGVIQYF
>TRBV28|TRBJ2-1|NA|NA
TGTGCCAGCAGTTTTTCTGGTAGCGATGAGCAGTTCTTC
CASSFSGSDEQFF
>TRBV28|TRBJ2-1|NA|NA
TGTGCCAGCAGTCTGGAGTTCCGGGGTCGTATGTTCTTC
CASSLEFRGRMFF
>TRBV7-9|TRBJ2-7|TRBD2|NA
TGTGCCAGCAGCCCAGGGACTAGCCGCGACGAGCAGTACTTC
CASSPGTSRDEQYF
>TRBV19|TRBJ2-6|NA|NA
TGTGCCAGTAGCAGCAGGGAAGCTGGGGCCAACGTCCTGACTTTC
CASSSREAGANVLTF
>TRBV7-6|TRBJ2-1|NA|NA
TGTGCCAGCAGCGTGGGACTCTCCATCAGCTCCTACAATGAGCAGTTCTTC
CASSVGLSISSYNEQFF
>TRBV14|TRBJ2-2|NA|NA
TGTGCCAGCAGCTTGAGAAGACAGTTCGGGGAGCTGTTTTTT
CASSLRRQFGELFF
>TRBV5-4|TRBJ2-1|TRBD2|NA
TGTGCCAGCACCCGTGGGGCTAGCGGGGGATCCAATGAGCAGTTCTTC
CASTRGASGGSNEQFF
>TRBV19|TRBJ1-2|NA|NA
TGTGCCAGTAGTACCACACACGTTGCTAACTATGGCTACACCTTC
CASSTTHVANYGYTF
>TRBV10-2|TRBJ2-5|NA|NA
TGCGCCAGCAGTGAGGGGGCTGAGACCCAGTACTTC
CASSEGAETQYF
>TRBV6-5|TRBJ2-3|TRBD2|NA
TGTGCCAGCAGTTACTCAGGCGGGAGTAGCACAGATACGCAGTATTTT
CASSYSGGSSTDTQYF
>TRBV6-4|TRBJ2-5|TRBD1|few
TGTGCCAGCAGTGACCCTTTACAGGGGCCGAGGGGAGAGACCCAGTACTTC
CASSDPLQGPRGETQYF
>TRBV6-1|TRBJ2-5|TRBD2|NA
TGTGCCAGCAGTGAACAACTAGCGGGTCAAGAGACCCAGTACTTC
CASSEQLAGQETQYF
>TRBV19|TRBJ1-1|NA|NA
TGTGCCAGTAGTATTCTTCGGTACACTGAAGCTTTCTTT
CASSILRYTEAFF
>TRBV14|TRBJ2-1|NA|NA
TGTGCCAGCAAAGGGCAAGGGAGTTACAATGAGCAGTTCTTC
CASKGQGSYNEQFF
>TRBV11-3|TRBJ2-1|NA|NA
TGTGCCAGCAGACTCGCCGGGACTCCCAAAAATGAGCAGTTCTTC
CASRLAGTPKNEQFF
>TRBV5-1|TRBJ2-5|TRBD2|NA
TGCGCCAGCAGCTTGGCCGTAGGTTTTCTAGCGGAACAAGAGACCCAGTACTTC
CASSLAVGFLAEQETQYF
>TRBV9|TRBJ2-3|NA|NA
TGTGCCAGCAGCGTAGACGGGAACACAGATACGCAGTATTTT
CASSVDGNTDTQYF
>TRBV7-3|TRBJ2-1|TRBD2|NA
TGTGCCAGCAGCAGGACTAGCGGGGAGAATGAGCAGTTCTTC
CASSRTSGENEQFF
>TRBV6-5|TRBJ1-5|NA|NA
TGTGCCAGCAGTGGAGGGGCGTGGGGCAATCAGCCCCAGCATTTT
CASSGGAWGNQPQHF
>TRBV2|TRBJ2-2|NA|NA
TGTGCCAGCAGCAGGGGCGGGGAGCTGTTTTTT
CASSRGGELFF
>TRBV28|TRBJ1-2|TRBD1|NA
TGTGCCAGCAGTTTACTCACAGGGGGCCATGGCTACACCTTC
CASSLLTGGHGYTF
>TRBV21-1|TRBJ1-2|NA|NA
TGTGCCAGCAGCACCCAACCCGGGACAGGGAATGGCTACACCTTC
CASSTQPGTGNGYTF
>TRBV25-1|TRBJ1-1|NA|NA
TGTGCCAGCAGTGAACGACATGAAGCTTTCTTT
CASSERHEAFF
>TRBV4-2|TRBJ1-4|TRBD1|once
TGTGCCAGCAGCCCCCCGGGACAGGTTAATGAAAAACTGTTTTTT
CASSPPGQVNEKLFF